The 10 T cell receptor beta chains in this list originate from one sample, sequenced in a study of blood T cell repertoires in COVID-19 (dated by TCRdb to about 2020). The library was prepared using the immunoSEQ multiplex PCR assay. The table comes from immuneACCESS by way of TCRdb, which keeps in-frame sequences with V and J called. Part of the clones is missing from these tables; in studies checked, under half for an unresolved V gene and the rest for unknown reasons. The sample includes around 130,000 clones, with 87% observed a single time. The leading ten clones occupy roughly 2.2% of the sample. The sample comprised peripheral blood. The receptors were sampled from a woman in her forties or fifties with acute or convalescent COVID-19.

This chain connects TRBV20-1 to TRBJ2-1; D gene ambiguous. V was cut by 1 base and J by 8 bases, with 6 bases left in between. This CDR3 comprises 11 residues. Germline V gene lookup returns CDR1 DFQATT and CDR2 SNEGSKA (reference sequence). The chain's CDR3 is CSARGGHEQFF. The CDR3 coding sequence is TGCAGTGCTAGAGGTGGGCATGAGCAGTTCTTC.

CDR3 sequence: CASSFLGHGYGYTF. The CDR3 region has the DNA TGTGCCAGCAGCTTCCTTGGACATGGCTATGGCTACACCTTC. The chain uses TRBV5-4 and TRBJ1-2; a possible D gene is TRBD1 (5 bases). The CDR3 runs to 14 residues. Germline V CDR1 and CDR2: SGHNT, YYREEE (reference sequence). V dropped 2 bases and J dropped 4 bases, with 12 bases sitting between them.

The chain links TRBV13 to TRBJ1-5; 9 nucleotides match TRBD1. CDR1 is PRHDT and CDR2 is FYEKMQ in the germline V gene (reference sequence). This CDR3 has 16 amino acids. Losses at the gene ends were 5 bases for V and 2 bases for J; bases not matched to a gene: 7. CDR3 sequence (DNA): TGTGCCAGCAGCAGAGACAGGGGGGACGGCAATCAGCCCCAGCATTTT. It translates to CASSRDRGDGNQPQHF.

On this clone itself: The same CDR3 also results from other DNA sequences found in this sample. The J gene is TRBJ1-4, the V gene TRBV19; D is possibly TRBD1 (5 bases). Germline V gene sequence: CDR1 LNHDA, CDR2 SQIVND (reference sequence). V gave up 3 bases and J gave up 2 bases, with 10 bases separating them. The CDR3 is 15 amino acids. CDR3 sequence (DNA): TGTGCCAGTAGTATCCTAGGGGCGACTAATGAAAAACTGTTTTTT. Protein: CASSILGATNEKLFF.

This clone has a single count. V usage is TRBV4-2 and J usage is TRBJ2-3, with 8 bases that match TRBD2. Looked up from germline, CDR1 is LGHNA and CDR2 is YNFKEQ. The V gene end was trimmed by 0 bases and the J gene end by 1 base; junction bases not matched to a gene: 3. The CDR3 loop spans 16 amino acids. The CDR3 protein is CASSQDPAGGTDTQYF. The CDR3 nucleotides are TGTGCCAGCAGCCAAGATCCAGCGGGGGGCACAGATACGCAGTATTTT.

Only a few counts were recorded for this clone. This chain joins TRBV7-2 and TRBJ1-2; D may be TRBD1 (6 bases). V was clipped by 8 bases and J by 4 bases, with 14 bases between them. The CDR3 has 13 amino acids. CDR1 is SGHTA and CDR2 is FQGNSA in the germline V gene. In nucleotides, the CDR3 is TGTGCCAGCGGCACGGGGGGGGCCTATGGCTACACCTTC. This gives the protein CASGTGGAYGYTF.

This chain connects TRBV5-5 to TRBJ2-5; 7 nucleotides match TRBD1. Germline-derived CDR1 and CDR2 are SGHKS and YYEKEE (reference sequence). CDR3 length: 14 amino acids. V shed 4 bases and J 0 bases; nucleotides not matched to a gene: 3. The CDR3 sequence: CASSRQGYQETQYF. The DNA of the CDR3 is TGTGCCAGCAGCCGACAGGGCTACCAAGAGACCCAGTACTTC.

This clone was seen a single time. The chain recombines TRBV6-5 with TRBJ1-2; D is perhaps TRBD1 (6 bases). This CDR3 comprises 12 residues. Germline CDR1 and CDR2: MNHEY and SVGAGI. The V end was cut by 3 bases, the J end by 7 bases, with 9 bases between. DNA of the CDR3: TGTGCCAGCAGTTATGGACAGAGTGGCTACACCTTC. It specifies CASSYGQSGYTF.

The chain is built from TRBV7-9 and TRBJ1-1; perhaps TRBD1 as D (5 bases). This CDR3 spans 14 amino acids. Trimming removed 4 bases from V and 3 bases from J, with 12 bases in between. Germline CDR1 reads SEHNR; CDR2 reads FQNEAQ (reference sequence). CDR3 residues: CASSSQGSDTEAFF. CDR3 DNA: TGTGCCAGCAGCTCCCAGGGATCGGACACTGAAGCTTTCTTT.

The chain couples TRBV6-2 or TRBV6-3 to TRBJ2-7; no definite D call. Per germline, CDR1 MNHEY and CDR2 SVGEGT. Trimming left V 2 bases short and J 2 bases short, with 4 bases between. CDR3 length equals 12 residues. CDR3 in amino acids: CASSYVTYEQYF. DNA for the CDR3: TGTGCCAGCAGTTACGTAACCTACGAGCAGTACTTC.